The T cell receptor (beta chain) under discussion was sequenced for a study of post-analysis software for immune sequencing data. Researchers reported that TCR beta cDNA libraries carried unique molecular identifiers. Input populations of 1 to 10 million T cells gave rise to roughly 0.5 million cDNA molecules. MiXCR was run by TCRdb on the PCR reads, yielding one entry per CDR3 protein. The data show around 700,000 distinct CDR3 sequences, with approximately 60% seen just once and around 11% held by the top ten. Points on this clonotype: The target antigen is unknown.

Study results and limitations: A significant reduction in normalized Chao1 diversity was observed in multiple sclerosis patients versus controls.

The sample taken for sequencing was blood. The receptor comes from a girl aged 2-10 years with multiple sclerosis.

The CDR3 DNA reads as TGCGCCAGCAGCTTGATTGGGGTCCCGAGCACAGATACGCAGTATTTT. This codes for CASSLIGVPSTDTQYF. This chain uses TRBV5-1 with TRBJ2-3; D not certain. Germline V gives CDR1 SGHRS, CDR2 YFSETQ. V lost 1 base, J lost 0 bases, and 12 bases lay in between. The CDR3 consists of 16 residues.